This TCR beta chain was documented in a study of shared clonotypes between healthy human individuals. Study observations and caveats: Read depth was anticipated to influence clonotype sharing among donors.

The CDR3 covers 12 residues. Germline V gives CDR1 SEHNR, CDR2 FQNEAQ (reference sequence). V shed 6 bases and J shed 7 bases, with 12 bases lying between them. The study drew all its donors from Caucasian adults living in Nashville, Tennessee. CD4+ cell separation produced CD45RA+ naive and CD45RA-negative memory subsets. Remarks on this clone: Its target is not known.

Clones were sequenced by immunoSEQ multiplex PCR, and TCRdb holds only the in-frame ones, with some missing. The repertoire has 850,000 to 1,200,000 clones, about 77% of them found once; the top ten carry approximately 1.5%. Sequenced material: memory CD4+ T cells sorted from blood. The subset: CD45RA-negative fraction. The chain employs TRBV7-9 and TRBJ1-1; no definite D call. This receptor was identified in a man younger than 30 in good health. The CDR3 DNA follows: TGTGCCAGCAGTCGAGTAGACCGTGAAGCTTTCTTT. Its translation is CASSRVDREAFF.